The next 16 T cell receptor beta chains were all read from a single sample in a study of identical twins. A single record per CDR3 protein comes from TCRdb applying MiXCR to the 5' RACE reads. The data hold 240,000 or so distinct CDR3 sequences, with more than 9% observed a single time. Sequenced sample: memory T cells sorted from blood. The receptor source for this set is a man in his fifties or sixties in good health.

CDR3 sequence reads: CAWSNRLALSLSKGYEQYF. The CDR3 DNA follows: TGTGCCTGGAGCAATCGACTAGCGCTATCCCTCTCTAAAGGCTACGAGCAGTACTTC. The genes are TRBV30 and TRBJ2-7; 8 bases are a match to TRBD2. This CDR3 has 19 amino acids. V shed 3 bases, J shed 3 bases, and the junction held 22 bases outside the gene matches. The germline V gene encodes CDR1 GTSNPN and CDR2 SVGIG (reference sequence).

The chain uses TRBV12-3 or TRBV12-4 and TRBJ2-2; D tentatively fits TRBD1 or TRBD2 (5 bases each). The CDR3 runs 14 residues. The ends were cut back, 6 bases at V and 4 bases at J, with 12 bases in the middle. CDR3 amino acids: CASSSGRVTGELFF. The CDR3 nucleotides read TGTGCCAGCAGCTCGGGACGAGTCACCGGGGAGCTGTTTTTT.

The sample holds a few counts of this clonotype. The chain combines TRBV4-1 with TRBJ2-3, with 8 bases that match TRBD2. Germline values: CDR1 MGHRA, CDR2 YSYEKL. This CDR3 has 16 amino acids. V shed 3 bases and J 4 bases; nucleotides not matched to a gene: 9. The CDR3 protein is CASSHGALLAADTQYF. Here the CDR3 DNA reads TGCGCCAGCAGCCATGGGGCGTTACTAGCGGCAGATACGCAGTATTTT.

The sample holds many counts of this clonotype. V gene TRBV19 combines with J gene TRBJ2-1; tentatively, D is TRBD2 (6 bases). There are 13 residues in the CDR3. V was cut by 4 bases and J by 4 bases, with 8 bases left in between. Germline V gene sequence: CDR1 LNHDA, CDR2 SQIVND (reference sequence). This chain's CDR3 is CASSSGVYNEQFF. CDR3 sequence (DNA): TGTGCCAGTAGTAGCGGGGTATACAATGAGCAGTTCTTC.

This clonotype was recorded many times. The chain employs TRBV27 and TRBJ1-2; D not certain. The CDR3 runs 13 residues. Trimming stripped 6 bases from V and 8 bases from J, with 16 bases between. In germline, CDR1 is MNHEY, CDR2 SMNVEV (reference sequence). The CDR3 DNA reads TGTGCCAGCAGCGCCCCCAATGTGGGAGGCTACACCTTC. Translation gives CASSAPNVGGYTF.

This clonotype showed up many times. J is TRBJ2-1 and V is TRBV2; 8 positions agree with TRBD2. The CDR3 has 16 residues. J lost 6 bases, V lost 4 bases, and 11 bases had no gene match. From germline, CDR1 is SNHLY and CDR2 FYNNEI. CDR3 coding DNA: TGTGCCAGCAGTGTTGTGCCAGCGGGAGTCCTCAATGAGCAGTTCTTC. Translation gives CASSVVPAGVLNEQFF. The whole variable domain, remainder taken from reference TRBV2 and TRBJ2-1, is EPEVTQTPSHQVTQMGQEVILRCVPISNHLYFYWYRQILGQKVEFLVSFYNNEISEKSEIFDDQFSVERPDGSNFTLKIRSTKLEDSAMYFCASSVVPAGVLNEQFFGPGTRLTVL.

This chain joins TRBV20-1 and TRBJ2-3; no firm D call. CDR3 size: 13 residues. From germline, CDR1 is DFQATT and CDR2 SNEGSKA (reference sequence). V was clipped by 3 bases and J by 8 bases, with 15 bases between them. CDR3 sequence (DNA): TGCAGTGCTAGGGAAAATCTCCGGAGTACGCAGTATTTT. Translation gives CSARENLRSTQYF.

The sample holds many counts of this clonotype. This chain links TRBV12-3 or TRBV12-4 with TRBJ2-7; 9 bases fit TRBD1. CDR3 length equals 14 residues. J lost 6 bases, V lost 5 bases, and 8 bases had no gene match. The CDR3 loop is CASSPGTGPSEQYF. CDR3 DNA: TGTGCCAGCAGTCCCGGGACAGGGCCAAGCGAGCAGTACTTC.

This clonotype was seen ten or more times. The chain combines TRBV11-2 with TRBJ2-1; D might be TRBD1 or TRBD2, each matching 6 bases. The CDR3 contains 14 residues. CDR1 SGHAT and CDR2 FQNNGV come from the germline V gene. The V gene lost 1 base and the J gene lost 9 bases, with 13 bases spanning the gap. CDR3 nucleotide sequence: TGTGCCAGCAGCTTAGCCCAAGGAGGGGGTGAGCAGTTCTTC. Protein: CASSLAQGGGEQFF.

The chain carries TRBV20-1 and TRBJ2-7; D is undetermined. V gave up 2 bases and J gave up 2 bases, with 19 bases separating them. Germline CDR1 DFQATT, CDR2 SNEGSKA (reference sequence). This CDR3 spans 16 amino acids. The CDR3 region has the DNA TGCAGTGCTAGACCACCCCGCGAGACGGTAGCCTACGAGCAGTACTTC. This translates into CSARPPRETVAYEQYF.

This clonotype was observed a few times. The chain carries TRBV6-5 and TRBJ2-1; D possibly corresponds to TRBD1 (6 bases). This CDR3 is built from 15 residues. The V end lost 4 bases, the J end lost 1 base, and 11 bases lay between the germline ends. Germline values: CDR1 MNHEY, CDR2 SVGAGI. CDR3 coding DNA: TGTGCCAGCAGTTCGGCAGGGGTATCCTACAATGAGCAGTTCTTC. Translating it yields CASSSAGVSYNEQFF.

The table lists this clonotype with many counts. V usage is TRBV4-3 and J usage is TRBJ1-2, with D unresolved. The CDR3 extends over 14 amino acids. The germline gives CDR1 LGHNA, CDR2 YSLEER. With 0 bases removed from V and 5 bases from J, the gap between germline ends came to 10 bases. CDR3 nucleotide sequence: TGCGCCAGCAGCCAAGATACCCGGGAGTATGGCTACACCTTC. Its translation is CASSQDTREYGYTF.

The V and J genes are TRBV20-1 and TRBJ2-5; 9 nucleotides line up with TRBD2. This CDR3 comprises 14 residues. V lost 3 bases, J lost 4 bases, and 6 bases stayed unmatched. Germline values: CDR1 DFQATT, CDR2 SNEGSKA (reference sequence). CDR3 region: CSARLAGVTETQYF. The DNA for the CDR3 is TGCAGTGCTAGGTTAGCGGGAGTCACAGAGACCCAGTACTTC.

In nucleotides, the CDR3 is TGTGCCAGCAGCCTCCCCGTAGGGGAAAACTATGGCTACACCTTC. It codes for CASSLPVGENYGYTF. The rearrangement uses TRBV4-2 and TRBJ1-2; D might be TRBD1 (5 bases). The CDR3 has 15 residues. Trimming took off 4 bases at V and 2 bases at J, with 14 bases between the two ends. From germline, CDR1 is LGHNA and CDR2 YNFKEQ.

This clonotype appeared a few times. The J gene is TRBJ2-1, the V gene TRBV10-3; tentative D call: TRBD1 (7 bases). The CDR3 sequence is 14 residues long. V was pared by 10 bases and J by 2 bases, with 15 bases between. The germline V gene encodes CDR1 ENHRY and CDR2 SYGVKD. The CDR3 DNA follows: TGTGCCACAACCCAGGGGGGTCCCTACAATGAGCAGTTCTTC. Its translation: CATTQGGPYNEQFF.

This clonotype appeared many times. CDR3 in amino acids: CATSRDIGRSNQPQHF. The CDR3 DNA is TGTGCCACCAGCAGAGATATCGGACGGTCCAATCAGCCCCAGCATTTT. The chain combines TRBV15 with TRBJ1-5; D is undetermined. The ends were cut back, 0 bases at V and 3 bases at J, with 12 bases in the middle. The CDR3 runs to 16 residues. Germline-derived CDR1 and CDR2 are LNHNV and YYDKDF (reference sequence).